A selection of T cell receptor beta chains follows, all from one sample in a study of control samples from healthy donors and cancer patients. The protocol was immunoSEQ multiplex PCR, while the TCRdb copy is restricted to in-frame clones and leaves out a portion. The data show just over 15,000 clones, with 87% seen just once and approximately 10% held by the top ten. Source material: PBMCs. These receptors came from a woman aged 70-85 years with colorectal cancer. The CDR3 runs from the conserved cysteine through the conserved F or W. D genes are given only for firm matches. The size of a clone is reported for some rows only, either as once, few or many, or as a class for expanded clones.

TGTGCCAGCAGTGAATGGGGGTTGGAAGATACGCAGTATTTT	CASSEWGLEDTQYF	NA	TRBJ2-3	TRBV2	NA
TGTGCCAGCAGCTTGGTTTTAGTAGATGAAGCTTTCTTT	CASSLVLVDEAFF	NA	TRBJ1-1	TRBV5-6	NA
TGTGCCAGCAGCCAAGCCGTAGGCGGGGAGCTGTTTTTT	CASSQAVGGELFF	NA	TRBJ2-2	TRBV7-2	NA
TGTGCCAGCAGTTACGGACTGCTCTCTGGAAACACCATATATTTT	CASSYGLLSGNTIYF	NA	TRBJ1-3	TRBV6-5	NA
TGTGCTAGTGCCCCGAGGGACAGGGGAACTTTCTTT	CASAPRDRGTFF	NA	TRBJ1-1	TRBV12-5	TRBD1
TGTGCCAGCAGCCATAGGGCGGATACGCAGTATTTT	CASSHRADTQYF	NA	TRBJ2-3	TRBV7-2	NA
TGTGCCAGCAGCCAGGGGGGGTATGGCTACACCTTC	CASSQGGYGYTF	NA	TRBJ1-2	TRBV11-3	TRBD1
TGTGCCAGCAGCCCCTGGGACAGGGCCTACGAGCAGTACTTC	CASSPWDRAYEQYF	once	TRBJ2-7	TRBV9	TRBD1
TGTGCCAGTAGTATAGGCCCGGGGCAGGGCGGGGAGACCCAGTACTTC	CASSIGPGQGGETQYF	NA	TRBJ2-5	TRBV19	NA
TGCGCCAGCAGCCAAGGACAGGGTGCAACTAATGAAAAACTGTTTTTT	CASSQGQGATNEKLFF	NA	TRBJ1-4	TRBV4-1	TRBD1
TGTGCCAGCAGCCAAGAAAGGGGACTTGGTCAGGTAGCGGGGCTTGCCTCCTACGAGCAGTACTTC	CASSQERGLGQVAGLASYEQYF	NA	TRBJ2-7	TRBV14	TRBD2
TGTGCCAGCAGTTTTCAGGGGCTCGAACACGAGCAGTACTTC	CASSFQGLEHEQYF	NA	TRBJ2-7	TRBV27	NA
TGTGCCAGCTCACCACCATTACAGTACGAGCAGTACTTC	CASSPPLQYEQYF	NA	TRBJ2-7	TRBV18	NA
TGCGCCAGCAGCTTGTCAGCCGTCGGTGGAAACACCATATATTTT	CASSLSAVGGNTIYF	NA	TRBJ1-3	TRBV5-1	NA
TGCGCCAGCAGCCCTGGACTAGCGGGGGGGCAAGAGACCCAGTACTTC	CASSPGLAGGQETQYF	NA	TRBJ2-5	TRBV5-1	TRBD2
TGTGCCACTAACTCCGGACAGCTCCGCACTGAAGCTTTCTTT	CATNSGQLRTEAFF	NA	TRBJ1-1	TRBV2	NA
TGTGCCATGGGCCAGAGTAGCAATCAGCCCCAGCATTTT	CAMGQSSNQPQHF	NA	TRBJ1-5	TRBV10-3	NA
TGTGCCAGCAGACGATTTTCCGGGCCCCCAGGGAACATTCAGTACTTC	CASRRFSGPPGNIQYF	NA	TRBJ2-4	TRBV2	NA
TGCGCCAGCAGCGAGACTAGATACAATGAGCAGTTCTTC	CASSETRYNEQFF	NA	TRBJ2-1	TRBV5-1	NA
TGTGCCAGCAGTCCCGGGACAGAATACGAGCAGTACTTC	CASSPGTEYEQYF	NA	TRBJ2-7	TRBV12-3/TRBV12-4	TRBD1
TGTGCCAGCAGCTTAGAAGGTAGGGGTAATCAGCCCCAGCATTTT	CASSLEGRGNQPQHF	NA	TRBJ1-5	TRBV7-9	NA
TGTGCCAGCAGCGGGGGGGCTGGCACAGATACGCAGTATTTT	CASSGGAGTDTQYF	few	TRBJ2-3	TRBV9	NA
TGTGCCAGCAGTTTAGGGGGACCTCAGCCCCAGCATTTT	CASSLGGPQPQHF	NA	TRBJ1-5	TRBV12-3/TRBV12-4	NA
TGTGCCAGCAGCCAGGGTGACAGCGCATATAATTCACCCCTCCACTTT	CASSQGDSAYNSPLHF	NA	TRBJ1-6	TRBV3-1/TRBV3-2	NA
TGTGCCAGCAGCCCCGGGACAGGGACCTATGGCTACACCTTC	CASSPGTGTYGYTF	NA	TRBJ1-2	TRBV11-3	TRBD1
TGTGCCAGCAGCCCAAGACAGGGGGCTGACTATGGCTACACCTTC	CASSPRQGADYGYTF	NA	TRBJ1-2	TRBV7-6	TRBD1
TGTGCCAGCACTCTCTGGGGGGTGCCTACGGAGTACTTC	CASTLWGVPTEYF	once	TRBJ2-7	TRBV6-5	NA
TGTGCCAGCAGGGCGCTAGCGGTTACAGATACGCAGTATTTT	CASRALAVTDTQYF	NA	TRBJ2-3	TRBV2	TRBD2
TGTGCCAGCAGTCGGGAAAGGACCGGGGAGCTGTTTTTT	CASSRERTGELFF	NA	TRBJ2-2	TRBV27	NA
TGTGCCAGTAGTATAGATGACGGGGCAGATTACAACCATGGCTACACCTTC	CASSIDDGADYNHGYTF	NA	TRBJ1-2	TRBV19	NA
TGTGCCAGCAAAAAGGGACCTAGCAACACCGGGGAGCTGTTTTTT	CASKKGPSNTGELFF	NA	TRBJ2-2	TRBV4-2	NA
TGTGCCAGCGGGCCAGCGGATAATGAGCAGTTCTTC	CASGPADNEQFF	NA	TRBJ2-1	TRBV6-6	NA
TGTGCCAGCAGTTACACGCCCTCGGGGGCGGCGGAATACGAGCAGTACTTC	CASSYTPSGAAEYEQYF	few	TRBJ2-7	TRBV6-2/TRBV6-3	NA
TGCGCCAGCAGCCAAGATGACAGGGGGTATGGCTACACCTTC	CASSQDDRGYGYTF	NA	TRBJ1-2	TRBV4-3	TRBD1
TGTGCCAGTAGTATATGGGACACCGGGCTAGAAGAGGTCAACTATGGCTACACCTTC	CASSIWDTGLEEVNYGYTF	few	TRBJ1-2	TRBV19	NA
TGTGCCAGCAGTTCCGGACTACACTATGGCTACACCTTC	CASSSGLHYGYTF	NA	TRBJ1-2	TRBV12-3/TRBV12-4	NA
TGTGCCAGCAGCCCCGCGGCGATCGGTGAAAAACTGTTTTTT	CASSPAAIGEKLFF	once	TRBJ1-4	TRBV11-3	NA